What follows are 23 T cell receptor beta chains derived from one specimen sequenced in a study of shared clonotypes between healthy human individuals. Profiled with immunoSEQ multiplex PCR; TCRdb holds only in-frame clones, not every one. The sample lists 850,000 to 1,200,000 clones, around 76% occurring once. The sequenced material came from memory CD4+ T cells sorted from blood. Subset reported: CD45RA-negative fraction. These receptors were collected from a man younger than 30 in good health.

The V gene is TRBV5-1, the J gene TRBJ2-2, with D hard to call. Trimming shortened V by 0 bases and J by 0 bases, and 12 bases separated the two germline ends. The CDR3 loop spans 17 amino acids. Germline CDR1 SGHRS, CDR2 YFSETQ. The CDR3 coding sequence is TGCGCCAGCAGCTTGGGTTCGGGCCTGGCGAACACCGGGGAGCTGTTTTTT. Its protein is CASSLGSGLANTGELFF.

Regarding this clone: This CDR3 is also generated by other DNA sequences in the sample. The genes are TRBV7-9 and TRBJ2-1; D gene ambiguous. V gave up 0 bases and J gave up 4 bases, with 4 bases separating them. Germline V CDR1 and CDR2: SEHNR, FQNEAQ (reference sequence). The CDR3 is 13 amino acids. CDR3 in DNA: TGTGCCAGCAGCTTAGCGAGTTACAATGAGCAGTTCTTC. This translates into CASSLASYNEQFF.

A word on this clone: A much larger clone lies one base from this, so it may be a read error. This chain links TRBV4-1 with TRBJ1-6; 8 nucleotides match TRBD1. V was pared by 1 base and J by 5 bases, with 1 base of the junction left unmatched. The CDR3 totals 15 residues. From germline, CDR1 is MGHRA and CDR2 YSYEKL. In DNA form, the CDR3 reads TGCGCCAGCAGCCAAGGGGACAGGCATAATTCACCCCTCCACTTT. The encoded protein is CASSQGDRHNSPLHF.

V usage is TRBV5-1 and J usage is TRBJ2-3, with a weak D call TRBD2 (5 bases). The CDR3 totals 15 residues. CDR1 and CDR2 from the germline V gene are SGHRS and YFSETQ. The V end lost 0 bases, the J end lost 4 bases, and 12 bases lay between the germline ends. In DNA form, the CDR3 reads TGCGCCAGCAGCTTGGGGGTCCTAGCTGCAGATACGCAGTATTTT. Residues: CASSLGVLAADTQYF. Together with reference TRBV5-1 and TRBJ2-3, the CDR3 gives the full variable domain: KAGVTQTPRYLIKTRGQQVTLSCSPISGHRSVSWYQQTPGQGLQFLFEYFSETQRNKGNFPGRFSGRQFSNSRSEMNVSTLELGDSALYLCASSLGVLAADTQYFGPGTRLTVL.

The V gene is TRBV2, the J gene TRBJ1-5; D is unresolved. The V gene lost 0 bases and the J gene lost 7 bases, with 13 bases spanning the gap. This CDR3 spans 15 amino acids. Germline CDR1 reads SNHLY; CDR2 reads FYNNEI. The DNA for the CDR3 is TGTGCCAGCAGTGAAGCACAAGGGCGAGGACAGCCCCAGCATTTT. Translated, it gives CASSEAQGRGQPQHF. The full variable domain, with the rest looked up from reference TRBV2 and TRBJ1-5, is EPEVTQTPSHQVTQMGQEVILRCVPISNHLYFYWYRQILGQKVEFLVSFYNNEISEKSEIFDDQFSVERPDGSNFTLKIRSTKLEDSAMYFCASSEAQGRGQPQHFGDGTRLSIL.

The chain employs TRBV5-4 and TRBJ1-2; D might be TRBD1 (6 bases). Germline V lookup: CDR1 SGHNT, CDR2 YYREEE (reference sequence). This CDR3 is 15 amino acids long. With 4 bases removed from V and 2 bases from J, the gap between germline ends came to 15 bases. CDR3: CASSQGGGWNYGYTF. The CDR3 DNA reads as TGTGCCAGCAGCCAGGGTGGGGGCTGGAACTATGGCTACACCTTC.

V is TRBV30 and J is TRBJ2-2, with D tentatively TRBD1 (5 bases). CDR3 size: 14 residues. V was trimmed by 2 bases and J by 7 bases, leaving 14 bases between them. Per the germline V gene, CDR1 is GTSNPN and CDR2 is SVGIG (reference sequence). Written as DNA, the CDR3 is TGTGCCTGGAGTAGGGAAGGGGCTGTCGGGGAGCTGTTTTTT. Encoded protein: CAWSREGAVGELFF.

The chain has TRBV7-8 and TRBJ1-4, with D perhaps matching TRBD1 (6 bases). V lost 4 bases, J lost 7 bases, and 16 bases lay in between. CDR3 length equals 15 residues. Germline V gene lookup returns CDR1 SGHVS and CDR2 FQNEAQ. The CDR3 is CASSSDRTLGEKLFF. The CDR3 region has the DNA TGTGCCAGCAGCTCCGACAGGACTCTGGGTGAAAAACTGTTTTTT.

This chain connects TRBV9 to TRBJ1-5, with TRBD1 identical over 9 bases. V trimming: 0 bases; J trimming: 6 bases; junction bases outside the gene matches: 4. Germline CDR1 SGDLS, CDR2 YYNGEE. The CDR3 is 15 amino acids. CDR3 in DNA: TGTGCCAGCAGCGTAGAGGGACAGGGAGGTCAGCCCCAGCATTTT. This encodes CASSVEGQGGQPQHF.

This sequence joins TRBV19 and TRBJ2-7; D may be TRBD2 (6 bases). Trimming removed 5 bases at V and 0 bases at J, with 14 bases between. The CDR3 loop spans 15 amino acids. Germline CDR1 is LNHDA and CDR2 is SQIVND (reference sequence). CDR3 nucleotide sequence: TGTGCCAGTAGTGAGGGACTTCCCAGCTCCTACGAGCAGTACTTC. This sequence encodes CASSEGLPSSYEQYF. The complete variable domain, with remaining parts taken from reference TRBV19 and TRBJ2-7, reads DGGITQSPKYLFRKEGQNVTLSCEQNLNHDAMYWYRQDPGQGLRLIYYSQIVNDFQKGDIAEGYSVSREKKESFPLTVTSAQKNPTAFYLCASSEGLPSSYEQYFGPGTRLTVT.

This chain links TRBV6-5 with TRBJ1-5; TRBD1 aligns across 7 bases. Germline values: CDR1 MNHEY, CDR2 SVGAGI. V was pared by 6 bases and J by 7 bases, with 9 bases of the junction left unmatched. The CDR3 is 14 residues long. This chain's CDR3 is CASRSTGERQPQHF. Here the CDR3 DNA reads TGTGCCAGCAGGTCCACAGGGGAGAGACAGCCCCAGCATTTT.

The rearrangement links TRBV4-1 to TRBJ1-2; D is unclear. Between the trimmed V and J ends, which lost 2 bases and 1 base, there was a span of 14 bases. This CDR3 has 16 residues. Germline V CDR1 and CDR2: MGHRA, YSYEKL. CDR3 residues: CASSQLPGVGNYGYTF. CDR3 coding DNA: TGCGCCAGCAGCCAACTACCGGGAGTAGGTAACTATGGCTACACCTTC.

This clone has only a few counts. The gene calls are TRBV2 and TRBJ2-3; D might be TRBD1 or TRBD2, each matching 5 bases. The CDR3 spans 11 residues. V lost 6 bases, J lost 10 bases, and 11 bases lay in between. Germline V gene data show CDR1 as SNHLY and CDR2 as FYNNEI. Written as DNA, the CDR3 is TGTGCCAGCAGGACCCGGGACGCGCAGTATTTT. Protein sequence: CASRTRDAQYF.

About this clone itself: Other DNA sequences in the sample encode the same CDR3. The CDR3 sequence: CASSSDRVTDTQYF. As DNA, the CDR3 is TGTGCCAGCAGCTCCGACAGAGTAACAGATACGCAGTATTTT. The genes are TRBV7-9 and TRBJ2-3; TRBD1 is a possible D gene (5 bases). V was trimmed by 4 bases and J by 3 bases, leaving 11 bases between them. Looked up from germline, CDR1 is SEHNR and CDR2 is FQNEAQ (reference sequence). This CDR3 has 14 residues.

This clone showed up just a few times. The V gene is TRBV6-1, the J gene TRBJ2-7; unclear D gene. Germline values: CDR1 MNHNS, CDR2 SASEGT. With 4 bases removed from V and 3 bases from J, the gap between germline ends came to 16 bases. CDR3 length equals 15 residues. The CDR3, as DNA: TGTGCCAGCAGTGTCGAAGGGCAGTCCGTCTACGAGCAGTACTTC. Amino acid sequence: CASSVEGQSVYEQYF.

The V and J genes are TRBV5-1 and TRBJ2-3; TRBD1 matches 11 bases. The CDR3 length is 16 residues. Germline-derived CDR1 and CDR2 are SGHRS and YFSETQ. V lost 0 bases to trimming and J lost 5 bases; unmatched junction nucleotides: 5. CDR3 nucleotide sequence: TGCGCCAGCAGCTTGGCCCTGGACAGGGGGCGAGATACGCAGTATTTT. Protein: CASSLALDRGRDTQYF.

The chain combines TRBV19 with TRBJ1-6; no firm D call. CDR3 length: 15 residues. V was trimmed by 0 bases and J by 2 bases, leaving 5 bases between them. Germline CDR1 reads LNHDA; CDR2 reads SQIVND (reference sequence). In DNA, the CDR3 is TGTGCCAGTAGTATAGATCCCACCTATAATTCACCCCTCCACTTT. It is translated as CASSIDPTYNSPLHF. The variable domain in full, with the rest retrieved from reference TRBV19 and TRBJ1-6, is DGGITQSPKYLFRKEGQNVTLSCEQNLNHDAMYWYRQDPGQGLRLIYYSQIVNDFQKGDIAEGYSVSREKKESFPLTVTSAQKNPTAFYLCASSIDPTYNSPLHFGNGTRLTVT.

The gene calls are TRBV7-2 and TRBJ2-5; D not certain. Germline V gives CDR1 SGHTA, CDR2 FQGNSA. There are 14 residues in the CDR3. V lost 7 bases and J 9 bases, leaving 21 bases between the germline ends. The CDR3 sequence is CASTSPNTLLAQYF. In DNA form, the CDR3 reads TGTGCCAGCACCTCGCCTAATACGTTATTGGCCCAGTACTTC.

The CDR3 is CATSRGRSGQGGEQYF. CDR3 DNA: TGTGCCACCAGCAGGGGGAGATCGGGACAGGGAGGCGAGCAGTACTTC. The chain employs TRBV15 and TRBJ2-7; TRBD1 matches at 9 bases. The CDR3 covers 16 residues. Germline V gives CDR1 LNHNV, CDR2 YYDKDF (reference sequence). The V gene end was trimmed by 3 bases and the J gene end by 6 bases; junction bases not matched to a gene: 12.

Turning to this clone: The sample holds other DNA sequences that translate to the same CDR3. The chain carries TRBV10-3 and TRBJ2-1, with TRBD1 matching over 11 bases. Germline V gene lookup returns CDR1 ENHRY and CDR2 SYGVKD. Trimming at V came to 4 bases and at J to 7 bases, leaving 6 bases not matched to a gene. The CDR3 contains 15 residues. The CDR3 bases are TGTGCCATCAGTGGCCGGGACAGGGGGGGAAATGAGCAGTTCTTC. It is translated as CAISGRDRGGNEQFF.

CDR3: CTGHQTYGYTF. CDR3 nucleotides: TGCACCGGTCACCAGACCTATGGCTACACCTTC. The chain has TRBV1 and TRBJ1-2. TRBV1 has pseudogene status. CDR3 length equals 11 residues.

J is TRBJ2-5 and V is TRBV11-2; D is uncertain. Trimming took off 5 bases at V and 1 base at J, with 17 bases between the two ends. CDR1 and CDR2 (germline): SGHAT, FQNNGV. The CDR3 extends over 16 amino acids. This chain's CDR3 is CASSNLGSRTQETQYF. As DNA, the CDR3 is TGTGCCAGCAGCAACCTGGGCAGCCGTACCCAAGAGACCCAGTACTTC.

This chain joins TRBV5-8 and TRBJ2-3, with a tentative D call TRBD1 (6 bases). CDR1 and CDR2 (germline): SGHTS, YDEGEE. The CDR3 covers 15 residues. The germline V and J ends were trimmed by 0 bases and 2 bases, with 10 bases remaining between them. The DNA of the CDR3 is TGTGCCAGCAGCTTGGGGGGGACATTCACAGATACGCAGTATTTT. Its protein is CASSLGGTFTDTQYF. Together with reference TRBV5-8 and TRBJ2-3, the CDR3 gives the full variable domain: EAGVTQSPTHLIKTRGQQATLRCSPISGHTSVYWYQQALGLGLQFLLWYDEGEERNRGNFPPRFSGRQFPNYSSELNVNALELEDSALYLCASSLGGTFTDTQYFGPGTRLTVL.